The 28 T cell receptor beta chains below were found in one sample sequenced in a study of shared clonotypes between healthy human individuals. The protocol was immunoSEQ multiplex PCR, while the TCRdb copy is restricted to in-frame clones and leaves out a portion. The data contain more than 2 million clones, 93% of them singletons. Naivety among CD8 cells was defined by CD45RO negativity and positive CCR7 selection, thereby excluding terminally differentiated effector memory CD45RA+ cells. Sequenced: naive CD8+ T cells from PBMCs. The receptors shown here come from a man aged 18 to 30 in good health. Some clones in this sample may be carry-over from other donors' samples.

This clone was recorded a few times. The J gene is TRBJ1-1, the V gene TRBV15; 7 nucleotides match TRBD1. Per germline, CDR1 LNHNV and CDR2 YYDKDF (reference sequence). The CDR3 has 13 amino acids. Trimming removed 7 bases from V and 1 base from J; junction bases left unmatched: 3. The chain's CDR3 is CATKTGWNTEAFF. The CDR3 DNA follows: TGTGCCACCAAGACAGGGTGGAACACTGAAGCTTTCTTT.

The chain couples TRBV7-3 to TRBJ1-1; 8 positions match TRBD1. In germline, CDR1 is SGHTA, CDR2 FQGTGA. V shed 11 bases, J shed 6 bases, and the junction held 8 bases outside the gene matches. This CDR3 contains 12 residues. CDR3 coding DNA: TGTGCCGGCCCAGGGGGCCTCCCTGAAGCTTTCTTT. It specifies CAGPGGLPEAFF. Variable domain in full (rest from reference TRBV7-3 and TRBJ1-1): GAGVSQTPSNKVTEKGKYVELRCDPISGHTALYWYRQSLGQGPEFLIYFQGTGAADDSGLPNDRFFAVRPEGSVSTLKIQRTERGDSAVYLCAGPGGLPEAFFGQGTRLTVV.

The sample holds one count of this clone. The genes are TRBV2 and TRBJ2-7; unclear D gene. There are 13 residues in the CDR3. V dropped 3 bases and J dropped 0 bases, with 6 bases sitting between them. The germline V gene has CDR1 SNHLY and CDR2 FYNNEI. CDR3 loop: CASSDRLSYEQYF. In DNA form, the CDR3 reads TGTGCCAGCAGTGATAGGCTCTCCTACGAGCAGTACTTC. The whole variable domain, remainder taken from reference TRBV2 and TRBJ2-7, is EPEVTQTPSHQVTQMGQEVILRCVPISNHLYFYWYRQILGQKVEFLVSFYNNEISEKSEIFDDQFSVERPDGSNFTLKIRSTKLEDSAMYFCASSDRLSYEQYFGPGTRLTVT.

The genes are TRBV28 and TRBJ1-5; D is unclear. The CDR3 loop spans 15 amino acids. Germline V gene sequence: CDR1 MDHEN, CDR2 SYDVKM. V lost 2 bases, J lost 7 bases, and 15 bases lay in between. The CDR3 reads CASSLIAGSGQPQHF. The DNA of the CDR3 is TGTGCCAGCAGTTTAATCGCAGGCTCGGGGCAGCCCCAGCATTTT.

Details on this clone: This sample also contains other DNA sequences that code for the same CDR3. In DNA, the CDR3 is TGTGCCAGCAGCTTAGGGCCGGGCGGCAATCAGCCCCAGCATTTT. This gives the protein CASSLGPGGNQPQHF. The chain is built from TRBV7-2 and TRBJ1-5; D unresolved. V was pared by 1 base and J by 2 bases, with 9 bases between. The CDR3 length is 15 residues. The V gene's germline CDR1 is SGHTA and CDR2 FQGNSA.

This rearrangement joins TRBV19 to TRBJ2-1; the D gene is possibly TRBD2 (5 bases). Germline CDR1 reads LNHDA; CDR2 reads SQIVND (reference sequence). The CDR3 contains 13 residues. Trimming pared 5 bases from V and 7 bases from J, leaving 12 bases between. The CDR3 loop is CASSLGLPNEQFF. CDR3 bases: TGTGCCAGTAGTCTAGGACTGCCTAATGAGCAGTTCTTC.

The chain combines TRBV5-4 with TRBJ2-7; 7 bases line up with TRBD2. CDR1 and CDR2 from the germline V gene are SGHNT and YYREEE (reference sequence). Germline trimming cut 5 bases from V and 0 bases from J; bases unmatched to any gene: 11. The CDR3 spans 16 residues. This CDR3 is CASRDDLGGSSYEQYF. In nucleotides, the CDR3 is TGTGCCAGCAGGGACGACTTGGGCGGGAGCTCCTACGAGCAGTACTTC. Full variable domain (remainder filled in from reference TRBV5-4 and TRBJ2-7): ETGVTQSPTHLIKTRGQQVTLRCSSQSGHNTVSWYQQALGQGPQFIFQYYREEENGRGNFPPRFSGLQFPNYSSELNVNALELDDSALYLCASRDDLGGSSYEQYFGPGTRLTVT.

The rearrangement uses TRBV15 and TRBJ2-2; the match to TRBD1 covers 7 bases. V lost 9 bases and J lost 1; bases outside the gene matches: 2. Per the germline V gene, CDR1 is LNHNV and CDR2 is YYDKDF (reference sequence). The CDR3 sequence is 13 residues long. CDR3: CATRQGNTGELFF. The CDR3 nucleotides read TGTGCCACGAGACAGGGGAACACCGGGGAGCTGTTTTTT.

As DNA, the CDR3 is TGTGCCAGCAGACACAGGGGGGCGAACACCGGGGAGCTGTTTTTT. This encodes CASRHRGANTGELFF. The genes are TRBV2 and TRBJ2-2; 8 nucleotides match TRBD1. Germline V gene lookup returns CDR1 SNHLY and CDR2 FYNNEI. With V trimmed by 6 bases and J by 0 bases, 3 bases remained unmatched. The CDR3 is made up of 15 amino acids.

This chain connects TRBV27 to TRBJ2-3, with D perhaps being TRBD1 or TRBD2 (6 bases each). V was pared by 4 bases and J by 4 bases, with 12 bases between. The CDR3 extends over 14 amino acids. Germline CDR1 MNHEY, CDR2 SMNVEV (reference sequence). CDR3 region: CASSWAGEADTQYF. The CDR3 DNA follows: TGTGCCAGCAGTTGGGCAGGGGAGGCAGATACGCAGTATTTT.

This rearrangement joins TRBV12-2 to TRBJ2-7; the DNA was not used to check the table's D call, TRBD2. TRBV12-2 corresponds to a pseudogene. The CDR3 covers 14 residues. In DNA, the CDR3 is TGTGCAAGTCGCTCCCTATCGGGAGCCTACGAGCAGTACTTC. Residues: CASRSLSGAYEQYF.

This clone has a single count. Different DNA sequences within this sample yield the same CDR3. V gene TRBV5-1 combines with J gene TRBJ2-7; 8 nucleotides match TRBD1. V lost 0 bases to trimming and J lost 7 bases; unmatched junction nucleotides: 6. Germline V gene data show CDR1 as SGHRS and CDR2 as YFSETQ. The length of the CDR3 is 14 residues. CDR3 DNA: TGCGCCAGCAGCTTGGCCGGACAGGGTGATGAGCAGTACTTC. Translated, it gives CASSLAGQGDEQYF.

This rearrangement joins TRBV9 to TRBJ2-7, with TRBD1 identical over 7 bases. The germline V gene has CDR1 SGDLS and CDR2 YYNGEE. The CDR3 sequence is 15 residues long. J was trimmed by 3 bases and V by 0 bases; bases with no gene match: 6. CDR3 nucleotides: TGTGCCAGCAGCGTAGGACAGGGCCTCTTCTACGAGCAGTACTTC. Amino acids: CASSVGQGLFYEQYF.

This clone was seen only a few times. This chain uses TRBV29-1 with TRBJ1-5; 9 bases are a match to TRBD1. The CDR3 has 13 residues. V was clipped by 7 bases and J by 3 bases; unmatched bases: 4. Germline-derived CDR1 and CDR2 are SQVTM and ANQGSEA. CDR3 DNA: TGCAGCGACTACAGGGGGCCCAATCAGCCCCAGCATTTT. It translates to CSDYRGPNQPQHF.

V usage is TRBV28 and J usage is TRBJ2-7, with a possible D match to TRBD2 (5 bases). This CDR3 region has 14 residues. Trimming took off 1 base at V and 2 bases at J, with 9 bases between the two ends. Per the germline V gene, CDR1 is MDHEN and CDR2 is SYDVKM. For the CDR3, the DNA is TGTGCCAGCAGTTTATTAGAGCGGACCTACGAGCAGTACTTC. Translated: CASSLLERTYEQYF.

V is TRBV27 and J is TRBJ2-1, with no clear D. With 7 bases removed from V and 2 bases from J, the gap between germline ends came to 18 bases. Germline V lookup: CDR1 MNHEY, CDR2 SMNVEV (reference sequence). This CDR3 spans 16 amino acids. In DNA form, the CDR3 reads TGTGCCAGCACCTTCTTGTCGAGACTTACCTACAATGAGCAGTTCTTC. This encodes CASTFLSRLTYNEQFF.

This clone came up once. In nucleotides, the CDR3 is TGTGCCAGCAGTGTTACAGGACAGGGGGCGCATGGCTACACCTTC. Translated, it gives CASSVTGQGAHGYTF. The gene calls are TRBV28 and TRBJ1-2; TRBD1 agrees at 11 bases. Germline V CDR1 and CDR2: MDHEN, SYDVKM. V shed 5 bases, J shed 6 bases, and the junction held 8 bases outside the gene matches. This CDR3 region has 15 residues.

The chain combines TRBV27 with TRBJ2-7; TRBD1 agrees at 10 bases. Germline CDR1 is MNHEY and CDR2 is SMNVEV (reference sequence). The CDR3 runs 14 residues. V was pared by 6 bases and J by 5 bases, with 7 bases of the junction left unmatched. CDR3 sequence: CASSSTGGPDEQYF. The CDR3 DNA is TGTGCCAGCAGCTCGACAGGGGGCCCCGACGAGCAGTACTTC.

This rearrangement joins TRBV7-9 to TRBJ2-1; the D is unclear. Germline loops: CDR1 SEHNR, CDR2 FQNEAQ (reference sequence). The CDR3 is made up of 13 amino acids. Trimming left V 5 bases short and J 9 bases short, with 14 bases between. This CDR3 is CASSGPMQAEQFF. CDR3 nucleotide sequence: TGTGCCAGCAGCGGCCCAATGCAGGCTGAGCAGTTCTTC. The variable domain in full, with the rest retrieved from reference TRBV7-9 and TRBJ2-1, is DTGVSQNPRHKITKRGQNVTFRCDPISEHNRLYWYRQTLGQGPEFLTYFQNEAQLEKSRLLSDRFSAERPKGSFSTLEIQRTEQGDSAMYLCASSGPMQAEQFFGPGTRLTVL.

The V call is TRBV19, the J call TRBJ1-1, with D tentatively TRBD1 (6 bases). The CDR3 is made up of 18 amino acids. The V end lost 2 bases, the J end lost 4 bases, and 23 bases lay between the germline ends. Per the germline V gene, CDR1 is LNHDA and CDR2 is SQIVND (reference sequence). The CDR3 loop reads CASSIFSSGVNFATEAFF. CDR3 nucleotide sequence: TGTGCCAGTAGTATATTTTCCTCAGGGGTCAATTTCGCCACTGAAGCTTTCTTT.

The chain's CDR3 is CATASSGMYEQYF. The CDR3 DNA sequence: TGTGCCACCGCGAGTAGCGGGATGTACGAGCAGTACTTC. The chain combines TRBV27 with TRBJ2-7, with 8 bases aligning to TRBD2. Germline-derived CDR1 and CDR2 are MNHEY and SMNVEV (reference sequence). With 10 bases clipped from V and 4 bases from J, the junction kept 9 bases outside the gene matches. This CDR3 has 13 residues.

About this clone: This specimen includes other DNA sequences encoding the same CDR3. V and J are TRBV2 and TRBJ2-7; D possibly corresponds to TRBD2 (5 bases). The CDR3 extends over 14 amino acids. With 1 base removed from V and 4 bases from J, the gap between germline ends came to 11 bases. The germline gives CDR1 SNHLY, CDR2 FYNNEI. CDR3 sequence reads: CASSEGAGGYEQYF. CDR3 DNA sequence: TGTGCCAGCAGTGAAGGGGCAGGAGGATACGAGCAGTACTTC. The full variable domain, its missing parts supplied by reference TRBV2 and TRBJ2-7, is EPEVTQTPSHQVTQMGQEVILRCVPISNHLYFYWYRQILGQKVEFLVSFYNNEISEKSEIFDDQFSVERPDGSNFTLKIRSTKLEDSAMYFCASSEGAGGYEQYFGPGTRLTVT.

The rearrangement joins TRBV28 to TRBJ1-1; possibly TRBD1 for D (5 bases). Looked up from germline, CDR1 is MDHEN and CDR2 is SYDVKM. Trimming removed 2 bases at V and 3 bases at J, with 19 bases between. This CDR3 has 17 amino acids. The CDR3 region is CASSLIPQGGPDTEAFF. The CDR3 nucleotides read TGTGCCAGCAGTTTAATCCCCCAGGGCGGCCCGGACACTGAAGCTTTCTTT.

The J gene is TRBJ1-5, the V gene TRBV27; no reliable D call. The CDR3 is 16 residues long. The V end was cut by 5 bases, the J end by 6 bases, with 20 bases between. Germline V CDR1 and CDR2: MNHEY, SMNVEV (reference sequence). Here the CDR3 reads CASSGVPHGRGQPQHF. For the CDR3, the DNA is TGTGCCAGCAGTGGCGTCCCGCACGGACGGGGTCAGCCCCAGCATTTT.

The gene calls are TRBV6-6 and TRBJ1-5; TRBD1 might be the D (5 bases). Germline V CDR1 and CDR2: MNHNY, SVGAGI (reference sequence). V was shortened by 2 bases and J by 6 bases, with 11 bases between the two germline ends. This CDR3 has 14 amino acids. The CDR3 DNA follows: TGTGCCAGCAGTTACGGGCAGGGAGGTCAGCCCCAGCATTTT. Its protein product is CASSYGQGGQPQHF.

The V call is TRBV19, the J call TRBJ2-7; D remains ambiguous. The CDR3 extends over 11 amino acids. The ends were cut back, 9 bases at V and 3 bases at J, with 9 bases in the middle. CDR1 and CDR2 from the germline V gene are LNHDA and SQIVND (reference sequence). The chain's CDR3 is CASTDNYEQYF. The CDR3 region has the DNA TGTGCCAGCACAGACAACTACGAGCAGTACTTC.

The chain joins TRBV19 to TRBJ2-7; D not resolved. The CDR3 spans 13 residues. In germline, CDR1 is LNHDA, CDR2 SQIVND (reference sequence). Trimming cost V 10 bases and J 5 bases, with 18 bases left between them. The CDR3 DNA reads TGTGCCACAACGACGTTGTTGGTTCACGAGCAGTACTTC. Protein sequence: CATTTLLVHEQYF.

The rearrangement joins TRBV29-1 to TRBJ2-2; unclear D gene. Germline V CDR1 and CDR2: SQVTM, ANQGSEA. The CDR3 loop spans 12 amino acids. The V gene lost 8 bases and the J gene lost 3 bases, with 10 bases spanning the gap. The CDR3 DNA reads as TGCAGCTGCCGGGCGGACACCGGGGAGCTGTTTTTT. Its protein product is CSCRADTGELFF.